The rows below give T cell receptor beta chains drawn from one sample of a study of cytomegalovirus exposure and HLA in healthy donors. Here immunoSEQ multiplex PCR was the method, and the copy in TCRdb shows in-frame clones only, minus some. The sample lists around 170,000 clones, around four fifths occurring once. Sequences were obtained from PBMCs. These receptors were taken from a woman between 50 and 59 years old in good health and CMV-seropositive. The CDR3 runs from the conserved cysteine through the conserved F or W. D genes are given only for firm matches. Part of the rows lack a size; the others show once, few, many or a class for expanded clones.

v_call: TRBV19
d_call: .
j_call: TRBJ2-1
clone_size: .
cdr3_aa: CASSITGGEQFF
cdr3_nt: TGTGCCAGTAGTATCACCGGGGGTGAGCAGTTCTTC

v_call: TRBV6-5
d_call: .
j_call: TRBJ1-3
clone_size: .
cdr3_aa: CASSYGPGAGNTIYF
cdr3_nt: TGTGCCAGCAGTTATGGGCCGGGAGCTGGAAACACCATATATTTT

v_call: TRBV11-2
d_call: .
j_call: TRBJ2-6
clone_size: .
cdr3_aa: CASSLAFGVSGANVLTF
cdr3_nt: TGTGCCAGCAGCTTAGCCTTCGGTGTCTCTGGGGCCAACGTCCTGACTTTC

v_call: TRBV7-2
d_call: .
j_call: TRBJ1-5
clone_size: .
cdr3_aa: CASSRDLLEGQPQHF
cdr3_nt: TGTGCCAGCAGCCGGGACTTGCTTGAAGGCCAGCCCCAGCATTTT

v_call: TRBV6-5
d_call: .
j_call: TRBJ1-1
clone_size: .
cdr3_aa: CASSRDRANTEAFF
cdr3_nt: TGTGCCAGCAGCCGCGACAGAGCTAACACTGAAGCTTTCTTT

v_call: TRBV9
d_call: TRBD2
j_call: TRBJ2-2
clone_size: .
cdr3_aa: CASSVGLAEDTGELFF
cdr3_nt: TGTGCCAGCAGCGTAGGACTAGCGGAGGACACCGGGGAGCTGTTTTTT

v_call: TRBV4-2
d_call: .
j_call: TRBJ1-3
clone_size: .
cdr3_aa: CASSQEFLLGNTIYF
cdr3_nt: TGTGCCAGCAGCCAAGAATTCCTACTCGGAAACACCATATATTTT

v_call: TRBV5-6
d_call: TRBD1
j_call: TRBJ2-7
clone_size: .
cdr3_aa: CASSSRRTGRIYEQYF
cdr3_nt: TGTGCCAGCAGCTCCCGTCGGACAGGGAGAATATACGAGCAGTACTTC

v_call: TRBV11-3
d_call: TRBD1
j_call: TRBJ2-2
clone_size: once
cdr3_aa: CASSKQGATGELFF
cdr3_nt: TGTGCCAGCAGCAAACAGGGGGCAACCGGGGAGCTGTTTTTT

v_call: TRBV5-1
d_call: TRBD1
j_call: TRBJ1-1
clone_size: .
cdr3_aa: CASSSPGTGNTEAFF
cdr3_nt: TGCGCCAGCAGCTCACCCGGGACAGGGAACACTGAAGCTTTCTTT